This T cell receptor beta chain was captured in a study of cytomegalovirus exposure and HLA in healthy donors. The study ran its PCR with 60 Vbeta and 13 Jbeta primers. The protocol was immunoSEQ multiplex PCR, while the TCRdb copy is restricted to in-frame clones and leaves out a portion. The table has more than 95,000 clones, more than 15% seen once. Only a few counts were recorded for this clone. Antigen: not known. General study findings and limits: Later on, a genetic analysis was performed. It linked a missense variant in DCLRE1C with V- and J-gene trimming of TCR beta. Earlier analysis looked at TCR beta V segments, and most were productive about 90% or about 30% of the time. An ancestry cluster, one associated with Asian ancestry, reportedly showed fewer N-insertions than the roughly 610-donor mean in a later analysis.

Per the germline V gene, CDR1 is ENHRY and CDR2 is SYGVKD. Trimming cost V 5 bases and J 4 bases; bases outside gene matches: 7. The CDR3 contains 15 residues. This TCR derives from a female donor in good health and CMV-seropositive. The J gene is TRBJ1-5, the V gene TRBV10-3; 8 bases map to TRBD1. Sequencing was performed on PBMCs. The CDR3 DNA follows: TGTGCCATCAGTCCGACAGGGGAGGGGAATCAGCCCCAGCATTTT. It translates to CAISPTGEGNQPQHF.